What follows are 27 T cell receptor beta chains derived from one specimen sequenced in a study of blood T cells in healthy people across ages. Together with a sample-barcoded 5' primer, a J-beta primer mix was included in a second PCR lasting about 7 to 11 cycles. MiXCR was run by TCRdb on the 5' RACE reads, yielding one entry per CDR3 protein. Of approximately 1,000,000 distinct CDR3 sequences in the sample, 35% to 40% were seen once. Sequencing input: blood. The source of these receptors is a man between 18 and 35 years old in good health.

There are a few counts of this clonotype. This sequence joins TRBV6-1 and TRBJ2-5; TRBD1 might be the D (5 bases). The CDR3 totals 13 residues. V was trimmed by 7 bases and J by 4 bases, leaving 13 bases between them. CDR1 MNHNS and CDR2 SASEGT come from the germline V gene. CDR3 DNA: TGTGCCAGCACAGGGCTACTTGGAGAGACCCAGTACTTC. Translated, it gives CASTGLLGETQYF.

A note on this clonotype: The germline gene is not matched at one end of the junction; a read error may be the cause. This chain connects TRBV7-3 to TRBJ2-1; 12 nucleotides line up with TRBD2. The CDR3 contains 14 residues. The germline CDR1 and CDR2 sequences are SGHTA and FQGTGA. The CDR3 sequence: CVSRSGLAGNEQFF. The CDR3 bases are TGTGTCAGCCGCTCAGGACTAGCGGGGAATGAGCAGTTCTTC.

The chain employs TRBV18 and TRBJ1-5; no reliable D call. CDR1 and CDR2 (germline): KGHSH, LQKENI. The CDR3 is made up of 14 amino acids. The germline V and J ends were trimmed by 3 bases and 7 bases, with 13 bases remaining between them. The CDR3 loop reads CASSPQEGGQPQHF. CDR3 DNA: TGTGCCAGCTCACCTCAGGAGGGTGGACAGCCCCAGCATTTT.

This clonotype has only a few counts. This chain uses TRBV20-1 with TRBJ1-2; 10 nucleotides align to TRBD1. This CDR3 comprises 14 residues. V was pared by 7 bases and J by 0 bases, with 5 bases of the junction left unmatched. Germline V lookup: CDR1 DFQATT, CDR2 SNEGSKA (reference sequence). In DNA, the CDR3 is TGCAGTGTCTCGGGGACAGGGGCTAACTATGGCTACACCTTC. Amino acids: CSVSGTGANYGYTF.

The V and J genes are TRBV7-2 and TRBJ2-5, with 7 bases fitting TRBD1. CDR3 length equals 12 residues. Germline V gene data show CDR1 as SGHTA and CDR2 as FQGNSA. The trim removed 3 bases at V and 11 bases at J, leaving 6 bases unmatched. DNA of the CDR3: TGTGCCAGCAGCTTTACGGACAGGAAGCAGTACTTC. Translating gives CASSFTDRKQYF.

Here the CDR3 DNA reads TGTGCCAGCAGCCCACCGGGACAGGGCCTTAATGAAAAACTGTTTTTT. Encoded protein: CASSPPGQGLNEKLFF. The genes are TRBV7-9 and TRBJ1-4, with TRBD1 matching over 9 bases. Germline CDR1 SEHNR, CDR2 FQNEAQ (reference sequence). J was trimmed by 4 bases and V by 5 bases; bases with no gene match: 8. The length of the CDR3 is 16 residues. Drawing the rest from reference TRBV7-9 and TRBJ1-4, the complete variable domain is DTGVSQNPRHKITKRGQNVTFRCDPISEHNRLYWYRQTLGQGPEFLTYFQNEAQLEKSRLLSDRFSAERPKGSFSTLEIQRTEQGDSAMYLCASSPPGQGLNEKLFFGSGTQLSVL.

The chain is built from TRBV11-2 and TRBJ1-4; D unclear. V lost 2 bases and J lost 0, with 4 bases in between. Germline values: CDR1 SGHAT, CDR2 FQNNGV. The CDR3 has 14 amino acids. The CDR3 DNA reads TGTGCCAGCAGCTTATTGGCAACTAATGAAAAACTGTTTTTT. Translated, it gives CASSLLATNEKLFF.

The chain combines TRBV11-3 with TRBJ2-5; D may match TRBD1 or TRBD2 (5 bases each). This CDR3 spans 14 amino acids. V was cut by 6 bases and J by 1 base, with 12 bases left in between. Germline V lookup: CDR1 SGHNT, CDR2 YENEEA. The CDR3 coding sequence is TGTGCCAGCAGTGGGGGACCTACCCAAGAGACCCAGTACTTC. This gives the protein CASSGGPTQETQYF.

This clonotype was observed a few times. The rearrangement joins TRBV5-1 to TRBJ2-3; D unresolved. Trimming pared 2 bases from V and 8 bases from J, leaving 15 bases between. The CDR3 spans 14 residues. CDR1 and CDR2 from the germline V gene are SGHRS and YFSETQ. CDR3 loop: CASSFDKPLGTQYF. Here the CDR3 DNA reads TGCGCCAGCAGCTTTGATAAGCCTTTGGGTACGCAGTATTTT.

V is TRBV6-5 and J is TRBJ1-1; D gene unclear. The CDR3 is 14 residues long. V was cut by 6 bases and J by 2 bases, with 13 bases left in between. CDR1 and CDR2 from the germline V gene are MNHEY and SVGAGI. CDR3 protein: CASRNNLLNTEAFF. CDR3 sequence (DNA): TGTGCCAGCAGGAACAACCTACTAAACACTGAAGCTTTCTTT.

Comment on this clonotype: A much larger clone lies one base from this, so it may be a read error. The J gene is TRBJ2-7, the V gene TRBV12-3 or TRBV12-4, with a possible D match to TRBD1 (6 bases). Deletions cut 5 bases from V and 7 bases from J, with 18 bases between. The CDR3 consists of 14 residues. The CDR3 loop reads CASSPRDTYNEQYF. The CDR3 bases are TGTGCCAGCAGTCCCCGGGACACCTACAATGAGCAGTACTTC.

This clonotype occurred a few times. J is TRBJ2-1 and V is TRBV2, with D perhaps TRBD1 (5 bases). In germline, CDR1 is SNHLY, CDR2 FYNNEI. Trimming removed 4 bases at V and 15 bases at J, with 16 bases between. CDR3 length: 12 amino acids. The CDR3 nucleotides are TGTGCCAGCAGTGGCGACAGTTATAGTCCGTTCTTC. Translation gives CASSGDSYSPFF.

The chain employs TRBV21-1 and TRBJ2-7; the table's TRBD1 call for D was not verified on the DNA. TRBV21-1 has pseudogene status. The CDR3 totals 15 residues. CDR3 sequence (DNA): TGTGCCAGCAGCAAAGGAAGACAGGGAGTATGCGAGCAGTACTTC. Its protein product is CASSKGRQGVCEQYF.

In DNA form, the CDR3 reads TGTGCCAGCAGCTTAAACGCAGGGGGCTGTGGCTACACCTTC. Its protein is CASSLNAGGCGYTF. This sequence joins TRBV7-8 and TRBJ1-2; TRBD1 matches 8 bases. The trim removed 2 bases at V and 7 bases at J, leaving 6 bases unmatched. The V gene's germline CDR1 is SGHVS and CDR2 FQNEAQ. The CDR3 has 14 amino acids.

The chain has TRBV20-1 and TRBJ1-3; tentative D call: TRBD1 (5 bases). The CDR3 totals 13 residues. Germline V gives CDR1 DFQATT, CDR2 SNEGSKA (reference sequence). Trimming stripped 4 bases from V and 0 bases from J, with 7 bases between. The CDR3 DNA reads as TGCAGTGCTACCAGGGCCTCTGGAAACACCATATATTTT. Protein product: CSATRASGNTIYF.

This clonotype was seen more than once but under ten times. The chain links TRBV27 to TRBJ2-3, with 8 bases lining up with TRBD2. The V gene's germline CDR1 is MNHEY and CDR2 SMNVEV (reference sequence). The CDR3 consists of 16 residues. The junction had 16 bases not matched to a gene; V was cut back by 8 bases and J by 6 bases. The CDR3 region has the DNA TGTGCCAGCCCTAGGGGCCGGGGGGGGGATCTCGATACGCAGTATTTT. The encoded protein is CASPRGRGGDLDTQYF.

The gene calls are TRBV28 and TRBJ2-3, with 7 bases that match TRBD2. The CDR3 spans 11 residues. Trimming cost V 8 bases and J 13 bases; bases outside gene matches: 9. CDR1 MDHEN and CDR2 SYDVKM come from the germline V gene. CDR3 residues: CASLVEGREYF. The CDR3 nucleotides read TGTGCCAGCCTAGTTGAGGGGAGGGAGTATTTT.

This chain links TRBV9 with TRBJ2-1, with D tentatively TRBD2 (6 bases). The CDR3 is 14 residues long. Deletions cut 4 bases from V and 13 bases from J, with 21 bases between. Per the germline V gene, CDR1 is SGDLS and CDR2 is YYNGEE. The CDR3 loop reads CASSPPSAQETQFF. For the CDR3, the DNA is TGTGCCAGCAGCCCCCCTAGCGCTCAAGAGACCCAGTTCTTC.

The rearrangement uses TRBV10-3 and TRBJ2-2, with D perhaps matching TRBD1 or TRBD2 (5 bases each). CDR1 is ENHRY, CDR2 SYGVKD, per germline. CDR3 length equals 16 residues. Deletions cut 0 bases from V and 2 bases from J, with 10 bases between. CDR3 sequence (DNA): TGTGCCATCAGTGAGTCTGGGACGGTAAACACCGGGGAGCTGTTTTTT. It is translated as CAISESGTVNTGELFF.

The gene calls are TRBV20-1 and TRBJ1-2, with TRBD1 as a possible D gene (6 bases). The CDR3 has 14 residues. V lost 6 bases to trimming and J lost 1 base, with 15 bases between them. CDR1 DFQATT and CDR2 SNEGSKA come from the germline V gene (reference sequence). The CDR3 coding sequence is TGCAGTGCGAAACAGGGCCGAGGTAACTATGGCTACACCTTC. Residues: CSAKQGRGNYGYTF.

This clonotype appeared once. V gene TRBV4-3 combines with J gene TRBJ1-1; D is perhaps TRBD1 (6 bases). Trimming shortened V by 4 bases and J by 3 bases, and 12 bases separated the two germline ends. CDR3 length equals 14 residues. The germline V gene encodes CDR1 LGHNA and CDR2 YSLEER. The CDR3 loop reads CASSPKGGHTEAFF. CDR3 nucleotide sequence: TGCGCCAGCAGCCCGAAGGGGGGACACACTGAAGCTTTCTTT.

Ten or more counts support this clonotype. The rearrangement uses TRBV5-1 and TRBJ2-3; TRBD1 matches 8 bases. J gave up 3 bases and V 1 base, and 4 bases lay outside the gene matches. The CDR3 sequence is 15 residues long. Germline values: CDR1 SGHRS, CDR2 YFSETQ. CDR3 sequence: CASSLTGGLTDTQYF. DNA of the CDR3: TGCGCCAGCAGCTTGACAGGGGGTTTGACAGATACGCAGTATTTT.

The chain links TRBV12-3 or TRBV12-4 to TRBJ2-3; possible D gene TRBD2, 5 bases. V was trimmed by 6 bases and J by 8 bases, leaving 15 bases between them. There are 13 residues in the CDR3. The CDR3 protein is CASSMQSRGTQYF. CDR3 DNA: TGTGCCAGCAGCATGCAGTCCCGGGGTACGCAGTATTTT.

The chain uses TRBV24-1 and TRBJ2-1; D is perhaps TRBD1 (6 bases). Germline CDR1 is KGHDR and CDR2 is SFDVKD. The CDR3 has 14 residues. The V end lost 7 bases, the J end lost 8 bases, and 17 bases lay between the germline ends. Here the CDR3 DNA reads TGTGCCACCAGCAATTCCTTACAGGGACATGAGCAGTTCTTC. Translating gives CATSNSLQGHEQFF.

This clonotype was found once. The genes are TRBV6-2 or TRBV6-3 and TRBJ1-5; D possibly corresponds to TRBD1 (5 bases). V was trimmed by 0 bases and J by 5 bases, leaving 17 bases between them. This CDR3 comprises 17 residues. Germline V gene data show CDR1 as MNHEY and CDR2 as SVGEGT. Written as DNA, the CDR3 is TGTGCCAGCAGTTACTCGGGACTCGGGACGGAGTATCAGCCCCAGCATTTT. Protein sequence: CASSYSGLGTEYQPQHF.

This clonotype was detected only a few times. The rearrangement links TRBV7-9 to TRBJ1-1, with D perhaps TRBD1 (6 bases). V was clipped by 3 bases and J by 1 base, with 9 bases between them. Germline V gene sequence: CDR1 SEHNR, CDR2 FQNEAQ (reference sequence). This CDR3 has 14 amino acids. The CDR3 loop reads CASSFRGQNTEAFF. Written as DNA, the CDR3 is TGTGCCAGCAGCTTCAGGGGTCAGAACACTGAAGCTTTCTTT.

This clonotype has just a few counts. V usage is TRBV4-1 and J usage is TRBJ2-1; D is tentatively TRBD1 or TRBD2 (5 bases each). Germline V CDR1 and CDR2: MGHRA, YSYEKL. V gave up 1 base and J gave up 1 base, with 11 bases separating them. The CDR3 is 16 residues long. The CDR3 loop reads CASSQGGDVSYNEQFF. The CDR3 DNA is TGCGCCAGCAGCCAAGGAGGGGATGTTTCCTACAATGAGCAGTTCTTC.